This T cell receptor beta chain appears in the sequencing data of a study of blood T cell repertoires in COVID-19 (dated by TCRdb to 2018 to 2020). General notes on the study: Collaborator samples came from the United States, Italy and Spain and covered acute and convalescent phases of COVID-19. Where available, HLA class I and class II types were taken from metadata supplied by the sample provider and were not determined by assay-based typing. Samples were obtained from the ongoing ImmuneRACE study (first 160 participants) and from roughly 1,300 subjects provided by 6 global collaborators. The prospective study material was composed of cDNA or gDNA derived from T cells, B-cell-depleted T cells, or PBMCs. The repertoires were made available in a free public database intended to serve as a resource for research on the immune response to SARS-CoV-2. Subjects who had been exposed to COVID-19, were actively infected with it, or had recovered from it provided the deeply sampled blood TCRbeta repertoires that made up the dataset. Nearly every sample came with metadata listing a de-identified subject ID, COVID-19 status, age in years and sex.

This clone was seen once. Its recognized antigen is unknown. Base qualities were left out, and no much larger clone turns up one base away. Whole blood was collected in K2EDTA tubes by collaborating institutions according to the institutions' own protocols. For TCRbeta analysis, collaborators shipped samples as frozen whole blood, isolated PBMCs, or DNA extracted from either of those sample types. The immunoSEQ Assay, a bias-controlled multiplex PCR, was used to amplify TCRbeta CDR3 regions from genomic DNA. The original methods were these. Within the assay, amplification of reference gene primers was used to estimate how many nucleated cells each sample contained. To quantify the absolute abundance of each unique TCRbeta CDR3 rearrangement, sequence reads were collapsed and filtered. For each sample, productive Simpson clonality was calculated as the square root of Simpson's diversity index across productive rearrangements. TCRdb retrieved this table from immuneACCESS and kept in-frame rearrangements only. Not all clones are present; in checked studies, unresolved V genes account for under half, and no reason is known for the remainder. V and J calls plus clone size are reproduced from that table; the DNA served to infer D and trimming. In this sample the table shows approximately 100,000 clones, approximately 81% of which occur a single time. The ten biggest clones cover 1.5% to 2% of the sample.

Summary of the overall study and its limitations: The quantity of clinical and demographic metadata differed by source and by participant and was supplied without curation.

Relative to germline, V is 0 bases shorter and J is 7 bases shorter, with 9 bases between their ends. Sequences ENHRY (CDR1) and SYGVKD (CDR2) are obtained from the germline V gene. The CDR3 covers 14 residues, taking in both the cysteine and the phenylalanine. Of all the DNA, just the CDR3 is kept, 42 bases in frame from base 1. Sequencing was carried out using peripheral blood. The rearrangement combines TRBV10-3 with TRBJ2-2; the D gene cannot be resolved reliably. The receptor was derived from a woman between 65 and 79 years old with active or convalescent COVID-19. The CDR3: CAISESSVNGELFF. The DNA sequence reads TGTGCCATCAGTGAGTCGTCCGTTAACGGGGAGCTGTTTTTT.